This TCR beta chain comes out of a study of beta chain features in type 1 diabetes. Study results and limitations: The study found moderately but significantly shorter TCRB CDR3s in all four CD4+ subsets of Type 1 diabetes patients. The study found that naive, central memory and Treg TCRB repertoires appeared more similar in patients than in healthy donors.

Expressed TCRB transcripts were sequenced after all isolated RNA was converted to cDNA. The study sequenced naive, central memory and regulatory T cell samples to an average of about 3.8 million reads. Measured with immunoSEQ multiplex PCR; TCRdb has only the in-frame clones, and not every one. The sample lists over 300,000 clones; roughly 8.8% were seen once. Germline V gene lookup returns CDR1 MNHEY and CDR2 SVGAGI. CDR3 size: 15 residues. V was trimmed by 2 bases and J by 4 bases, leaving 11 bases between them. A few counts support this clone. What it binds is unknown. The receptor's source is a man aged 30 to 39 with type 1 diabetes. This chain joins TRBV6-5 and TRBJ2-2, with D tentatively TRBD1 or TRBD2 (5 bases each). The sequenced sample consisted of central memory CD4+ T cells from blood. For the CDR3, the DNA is TGTGCCAGCAGTTACCTGGGACCGGTCACCGGGGAGCTGTTTTTT. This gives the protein CASSYLGPVTGELFF.